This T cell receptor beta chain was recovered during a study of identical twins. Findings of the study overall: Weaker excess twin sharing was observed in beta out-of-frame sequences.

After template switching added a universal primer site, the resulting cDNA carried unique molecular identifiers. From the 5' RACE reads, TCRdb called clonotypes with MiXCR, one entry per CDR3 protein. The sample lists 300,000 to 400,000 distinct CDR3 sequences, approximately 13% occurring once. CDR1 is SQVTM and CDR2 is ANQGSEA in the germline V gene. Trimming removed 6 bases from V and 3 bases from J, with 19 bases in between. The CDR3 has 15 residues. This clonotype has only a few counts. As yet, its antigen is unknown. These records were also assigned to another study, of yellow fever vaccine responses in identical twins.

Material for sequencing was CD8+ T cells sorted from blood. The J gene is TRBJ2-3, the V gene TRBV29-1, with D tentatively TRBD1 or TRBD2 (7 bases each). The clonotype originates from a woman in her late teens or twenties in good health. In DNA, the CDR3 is TGCAGCGTCGGGGGGACAGAAACTTGGACAGATACGCAGTATTTT. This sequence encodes CSVGGTETWTDTQYF.